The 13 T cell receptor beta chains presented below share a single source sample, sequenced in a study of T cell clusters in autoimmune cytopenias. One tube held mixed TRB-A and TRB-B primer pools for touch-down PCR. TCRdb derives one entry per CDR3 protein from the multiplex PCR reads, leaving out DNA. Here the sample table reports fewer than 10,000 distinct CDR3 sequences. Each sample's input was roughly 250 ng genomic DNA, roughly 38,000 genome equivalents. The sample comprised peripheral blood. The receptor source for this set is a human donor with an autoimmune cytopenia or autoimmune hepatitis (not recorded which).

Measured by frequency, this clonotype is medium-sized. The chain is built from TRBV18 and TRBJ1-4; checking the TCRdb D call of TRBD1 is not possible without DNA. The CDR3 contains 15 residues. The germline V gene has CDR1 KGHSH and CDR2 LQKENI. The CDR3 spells CASSPSLDRDEKLFF.

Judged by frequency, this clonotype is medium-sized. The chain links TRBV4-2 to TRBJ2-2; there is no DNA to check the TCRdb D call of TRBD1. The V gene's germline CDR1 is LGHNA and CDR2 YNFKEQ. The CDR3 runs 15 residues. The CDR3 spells CASSQGTGSTGELFF.

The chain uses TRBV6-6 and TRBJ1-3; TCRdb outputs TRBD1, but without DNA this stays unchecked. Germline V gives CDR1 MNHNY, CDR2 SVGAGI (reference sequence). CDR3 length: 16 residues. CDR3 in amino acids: CASTARTGALGNTIYF.

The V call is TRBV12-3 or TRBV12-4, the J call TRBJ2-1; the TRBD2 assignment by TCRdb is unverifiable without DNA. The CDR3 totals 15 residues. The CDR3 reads CASSSGTSGLNEQFF.

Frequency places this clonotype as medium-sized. CDR3 sequence: CASSPSGWGNTIYF. The chain couples TRBV18 to TRBJ1-3. Germline V gene data show CDR1 as KGHSH and CDR2 as LQKENI. CDR3 length: 14 residues.

The CDR3 loop is CASSWGPATHGYTF. J is TRBJ1-2 and V is TRBV7-9. The length of the CDR3 is 14 residues. Germline CDR1 SEHNR, CDR2 FQNEAQ (reference sequence). Using reference TRBV7-9 and TRBJ1-2 for the parts outside the CDR3, the full variable domain is DTGVSQNPRHKITKRGQNVTFRCDPISEHNRLYWYRQTLGQGPEFLTYFQNEAQLEKSRLLSDRFSAERPKGSFSTLEIQRTEQGDSAMYLCASSWGPATHGYTFGSGTRLTVV.

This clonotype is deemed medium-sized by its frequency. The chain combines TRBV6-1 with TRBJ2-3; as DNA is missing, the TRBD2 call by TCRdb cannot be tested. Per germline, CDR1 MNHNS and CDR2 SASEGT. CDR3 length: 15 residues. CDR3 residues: CAGGGREGRRDTQYF.

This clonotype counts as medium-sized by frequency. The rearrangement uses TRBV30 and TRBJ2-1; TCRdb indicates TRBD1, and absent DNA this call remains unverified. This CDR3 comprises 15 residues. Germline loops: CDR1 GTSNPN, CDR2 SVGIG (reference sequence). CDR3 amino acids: CAWSVRGSRHNEQFF.

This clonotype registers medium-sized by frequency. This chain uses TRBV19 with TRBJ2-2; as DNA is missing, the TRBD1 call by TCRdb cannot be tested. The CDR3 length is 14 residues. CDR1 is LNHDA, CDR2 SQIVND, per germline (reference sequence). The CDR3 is CASRNRVDTGELFF.

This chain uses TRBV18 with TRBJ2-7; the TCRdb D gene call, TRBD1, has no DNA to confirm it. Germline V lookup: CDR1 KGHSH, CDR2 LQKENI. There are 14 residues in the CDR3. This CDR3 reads CASSPGQGFDEQYF.

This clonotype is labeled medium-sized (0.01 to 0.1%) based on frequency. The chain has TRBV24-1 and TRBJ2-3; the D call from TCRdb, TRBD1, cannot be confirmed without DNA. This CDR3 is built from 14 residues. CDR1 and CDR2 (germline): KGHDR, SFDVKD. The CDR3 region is CATSIGQGTDTQYF.

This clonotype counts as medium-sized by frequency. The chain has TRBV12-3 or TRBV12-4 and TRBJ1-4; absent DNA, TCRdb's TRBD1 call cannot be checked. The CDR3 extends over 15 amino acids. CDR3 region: CASRGARGVGEKLFF.

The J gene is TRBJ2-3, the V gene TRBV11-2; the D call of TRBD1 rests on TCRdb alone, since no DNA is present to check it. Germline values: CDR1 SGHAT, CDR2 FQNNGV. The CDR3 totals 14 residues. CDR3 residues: CASSPALSADTQYF.